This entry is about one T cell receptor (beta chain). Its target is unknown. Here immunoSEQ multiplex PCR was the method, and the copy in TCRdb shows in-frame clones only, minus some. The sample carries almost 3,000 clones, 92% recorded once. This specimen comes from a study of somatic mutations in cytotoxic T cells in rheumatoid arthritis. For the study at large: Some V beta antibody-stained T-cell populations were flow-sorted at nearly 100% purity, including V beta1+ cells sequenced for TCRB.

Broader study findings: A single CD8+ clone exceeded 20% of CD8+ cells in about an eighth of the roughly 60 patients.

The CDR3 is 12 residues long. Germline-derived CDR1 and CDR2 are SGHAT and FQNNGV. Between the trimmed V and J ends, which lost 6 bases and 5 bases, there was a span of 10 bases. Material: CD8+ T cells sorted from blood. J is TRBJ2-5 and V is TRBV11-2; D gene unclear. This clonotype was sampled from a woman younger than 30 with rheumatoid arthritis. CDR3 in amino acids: CASSSNGETQYF. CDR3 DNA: TGTGCCAGCAGTTCGAACGGGGAGACCCAGTACTTC.